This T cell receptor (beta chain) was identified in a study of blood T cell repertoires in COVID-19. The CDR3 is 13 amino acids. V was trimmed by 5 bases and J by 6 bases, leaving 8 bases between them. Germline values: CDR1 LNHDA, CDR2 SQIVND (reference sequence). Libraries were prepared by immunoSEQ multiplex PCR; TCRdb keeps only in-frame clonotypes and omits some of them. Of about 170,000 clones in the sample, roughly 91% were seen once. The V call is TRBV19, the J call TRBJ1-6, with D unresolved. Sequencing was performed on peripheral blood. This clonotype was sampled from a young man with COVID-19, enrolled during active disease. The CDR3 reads CASSYRSNSPLHF. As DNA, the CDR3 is TGTGCCAGTAGTTATCGGAGTAATTCACCCCTCCACTTT.